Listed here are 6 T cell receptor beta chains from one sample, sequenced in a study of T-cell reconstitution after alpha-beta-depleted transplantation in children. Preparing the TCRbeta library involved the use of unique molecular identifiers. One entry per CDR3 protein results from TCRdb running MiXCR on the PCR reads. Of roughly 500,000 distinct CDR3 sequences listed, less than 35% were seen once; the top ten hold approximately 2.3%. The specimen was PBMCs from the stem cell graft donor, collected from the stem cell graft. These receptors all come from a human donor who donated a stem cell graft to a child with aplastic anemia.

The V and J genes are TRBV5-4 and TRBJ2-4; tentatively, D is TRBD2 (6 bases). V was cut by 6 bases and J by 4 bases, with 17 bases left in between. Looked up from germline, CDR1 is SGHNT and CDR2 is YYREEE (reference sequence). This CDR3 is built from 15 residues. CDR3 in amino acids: CASTNYGTAKNIQYF. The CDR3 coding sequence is TGTGCCAGCACCAATTATGGGACTGCTAAAAACATTCAGTACTTC.

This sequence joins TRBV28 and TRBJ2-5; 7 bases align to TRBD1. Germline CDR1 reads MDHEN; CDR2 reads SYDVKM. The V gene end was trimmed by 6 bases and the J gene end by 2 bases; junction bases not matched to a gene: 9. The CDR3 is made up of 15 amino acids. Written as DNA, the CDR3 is TGTGCCAGCAGCCAATCACAGGGGCCTCAAGAGACCCAGTACTTC. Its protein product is CASSQSQGPQETQYF.

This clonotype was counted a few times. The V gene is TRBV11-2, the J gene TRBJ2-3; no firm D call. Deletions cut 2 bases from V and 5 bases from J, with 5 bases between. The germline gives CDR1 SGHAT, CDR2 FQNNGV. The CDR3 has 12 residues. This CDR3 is CASSLNQDTQYF. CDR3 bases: TGTGCCAGCAGCTTAAATCAAGATACGCAGTATTTT.

The CDR3 loop reads CASSFDRIYGYTF. DNA of the CDR3: TGTGCCAGCAGCTTCGACAGGATCTATGGCTACACCTTC. The chain links TRBV7-2 to TRBJ1-2; tentatively, D is TRBD1 (6 bases). Germline V lookup: CDR1 SGHTA, CDR2 FQGNSA. The CDR3 has 13 amino acids. Trimming took 3 bases from V and 4 from J, leaving 9 bases between them.

CDR3 DNA: TGTGCCTGGAGTGTACATCCGGCAGCTAACTATGGCTACACCTTC. Its protein is CAWSVHPAANYGYTF. V is TRBV30 and J is TRBJ1-2, with no clear D. The germline V gene has CDR1 GTSNPN and CDR2 SVGIG (reference sequence). V gave up 0 bases and J gave up 0 bases, with 11 bases separating them. The CDR3 totals 15 residues.

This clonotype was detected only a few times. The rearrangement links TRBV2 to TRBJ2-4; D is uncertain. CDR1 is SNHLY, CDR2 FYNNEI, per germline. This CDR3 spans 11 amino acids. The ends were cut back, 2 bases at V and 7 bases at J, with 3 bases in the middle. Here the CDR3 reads CASSELNIQYF. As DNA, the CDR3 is TGTGCCAGCAGTGAATTGAACATTCAGTACTTC.